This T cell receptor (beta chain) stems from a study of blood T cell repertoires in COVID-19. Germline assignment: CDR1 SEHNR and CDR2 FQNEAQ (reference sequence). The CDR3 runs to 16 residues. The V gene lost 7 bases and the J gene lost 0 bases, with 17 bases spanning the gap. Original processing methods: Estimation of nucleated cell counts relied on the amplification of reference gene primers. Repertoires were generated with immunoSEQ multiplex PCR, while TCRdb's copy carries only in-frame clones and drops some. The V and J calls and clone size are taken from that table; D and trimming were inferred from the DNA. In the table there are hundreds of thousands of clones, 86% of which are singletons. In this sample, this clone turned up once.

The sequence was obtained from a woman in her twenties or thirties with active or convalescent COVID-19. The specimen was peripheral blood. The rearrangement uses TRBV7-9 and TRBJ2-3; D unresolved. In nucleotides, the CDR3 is TGTGCCAGCAACCCCGAGACGGGTCCTAGCACAGATACGCAGTATTTT. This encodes CASNPETGPSTDTQYF. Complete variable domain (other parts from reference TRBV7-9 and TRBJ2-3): DTGVSQNPRHKITKRGQNVTFRCDPISEHNRLYWYRQTLGQGPEFLTYFQNEAQLEKSRLLSDRFSAERPKGSFSTLEIQRTEQGDSAMYLCASNPETGPSTDTQYFGPGTRLTVL.